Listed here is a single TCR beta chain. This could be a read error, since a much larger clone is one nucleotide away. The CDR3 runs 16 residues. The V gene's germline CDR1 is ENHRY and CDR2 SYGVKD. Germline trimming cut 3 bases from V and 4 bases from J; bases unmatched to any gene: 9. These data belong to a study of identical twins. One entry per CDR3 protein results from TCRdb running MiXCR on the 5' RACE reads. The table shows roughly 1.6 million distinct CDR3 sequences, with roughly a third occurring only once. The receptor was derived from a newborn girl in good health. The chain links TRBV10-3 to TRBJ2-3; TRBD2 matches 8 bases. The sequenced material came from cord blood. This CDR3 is CAISDAAGAGADTQYF. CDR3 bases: TGTGCCATCAGTGACGCAGCGGGAGCTGGCGCAGATACGCAGTATTTT.